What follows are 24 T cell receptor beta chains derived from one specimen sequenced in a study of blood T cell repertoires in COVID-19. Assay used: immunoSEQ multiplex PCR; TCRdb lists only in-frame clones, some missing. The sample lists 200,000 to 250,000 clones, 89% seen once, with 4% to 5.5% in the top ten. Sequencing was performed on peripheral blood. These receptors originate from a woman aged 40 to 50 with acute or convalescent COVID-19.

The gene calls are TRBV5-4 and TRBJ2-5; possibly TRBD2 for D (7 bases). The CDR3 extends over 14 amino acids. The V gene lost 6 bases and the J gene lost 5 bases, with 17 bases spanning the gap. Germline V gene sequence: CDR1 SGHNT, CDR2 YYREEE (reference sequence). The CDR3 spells CASTPDGGAETQYF. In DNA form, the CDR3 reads TGTGCCAGCACCCCGGATGGGGGGGCTGAGACCCAGTACTTC.

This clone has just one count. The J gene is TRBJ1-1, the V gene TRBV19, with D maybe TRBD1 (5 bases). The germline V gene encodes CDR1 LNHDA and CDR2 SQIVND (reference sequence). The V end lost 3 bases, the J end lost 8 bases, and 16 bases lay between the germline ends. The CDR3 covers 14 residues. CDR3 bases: TGTGCCAGTAGTATTACAGGAGGGAGGAAAGAAGCTTTCTTT. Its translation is CASSITGGRKEAFF.

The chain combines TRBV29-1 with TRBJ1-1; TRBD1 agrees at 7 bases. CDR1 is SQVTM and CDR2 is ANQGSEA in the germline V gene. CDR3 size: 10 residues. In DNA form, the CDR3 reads TGCGCCACAGGGGACACTGAAGCTTTCTTT. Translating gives CATGDTEAFF.

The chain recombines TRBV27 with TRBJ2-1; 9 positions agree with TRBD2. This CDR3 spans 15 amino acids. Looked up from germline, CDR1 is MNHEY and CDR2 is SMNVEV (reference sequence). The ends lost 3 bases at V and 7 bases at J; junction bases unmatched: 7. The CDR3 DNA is TGTGCCAGCAGTTTTGGCGGGGGGGCCTGGAATGAGCAGTTCTTC. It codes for CASSFGGGAWNEQFF.

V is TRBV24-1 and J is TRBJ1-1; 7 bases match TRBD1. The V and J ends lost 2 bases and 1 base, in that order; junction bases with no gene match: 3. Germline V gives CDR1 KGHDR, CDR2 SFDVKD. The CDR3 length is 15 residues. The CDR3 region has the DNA TGTGCCACCAGTGATTGGGACAGCTCGAACACTGAAGCTTTCTTT. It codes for CATSDWDSSNTEAFF.

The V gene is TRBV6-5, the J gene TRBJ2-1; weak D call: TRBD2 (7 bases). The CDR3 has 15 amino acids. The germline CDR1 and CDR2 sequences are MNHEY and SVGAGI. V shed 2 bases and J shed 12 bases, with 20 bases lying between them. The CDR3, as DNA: TGTGCCAGCAGTTACCGCGGGGGCCGGGGCGTGGTGCAGTTCTTC. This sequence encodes CASSYRGGRGVVQFF.

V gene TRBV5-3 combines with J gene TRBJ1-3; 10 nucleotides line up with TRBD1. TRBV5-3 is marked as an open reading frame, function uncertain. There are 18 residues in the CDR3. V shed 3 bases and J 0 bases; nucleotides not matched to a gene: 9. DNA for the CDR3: TGTGCCAGAAGCTGGACCGGGACAGGGGAGAGCTCTGGAAACACCATATATTTT. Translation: CARSWTGTGESSGNTIYF.

CDR3 DNA sequence: TGTGCCAGCAGTGAAGCCGGGGGAGCTAGCACAGATACGCAGTATTTT. Its translation is CASSEAGGASTDTQYF. This sequence joins TRBV2 and TRBJ2-3; D possibly corresponds to TRBD2 (6 bases). This CDR3 region has 16 residues. The germline V gene has CDR1 SNHLY and CDR2 FYNNEI. Trimming left V 0 bases short and J 0 bases short, with 10 bases between.

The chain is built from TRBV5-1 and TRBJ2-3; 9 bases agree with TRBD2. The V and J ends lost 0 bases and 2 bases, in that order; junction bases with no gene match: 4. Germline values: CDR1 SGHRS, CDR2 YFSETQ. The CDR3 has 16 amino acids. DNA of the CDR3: TGCGCCAGCAGCTTGGAGGCGGGGGGGAACACAGATACGCAGTATTTT. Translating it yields CASSLEAGGNTDTQYF.

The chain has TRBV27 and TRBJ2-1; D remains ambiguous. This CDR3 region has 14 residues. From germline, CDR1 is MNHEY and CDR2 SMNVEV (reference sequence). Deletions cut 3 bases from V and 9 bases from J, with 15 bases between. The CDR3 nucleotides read TGTGCCAGCAGTTTTCGACTCCAGTTAGGTGAGCAGTTCTTC. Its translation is CASSFRLQLGEQFF.

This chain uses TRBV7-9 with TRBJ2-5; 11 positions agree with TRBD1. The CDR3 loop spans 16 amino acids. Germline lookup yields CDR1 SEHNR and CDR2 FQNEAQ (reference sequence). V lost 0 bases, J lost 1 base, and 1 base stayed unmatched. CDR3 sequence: CASSLADRGPQETQYF. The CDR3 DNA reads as TGTGCCAGCAGCTTAGCGGACAGGGGGCCCCAAGAGACCCAGTACTTC.

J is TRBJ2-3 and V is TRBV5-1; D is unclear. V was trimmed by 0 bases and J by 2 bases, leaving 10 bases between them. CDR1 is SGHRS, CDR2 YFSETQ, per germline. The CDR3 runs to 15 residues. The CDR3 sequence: CASSLAEAITDTQYF. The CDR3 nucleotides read TGCGCCAGCAGCTTGGCTGAGGCCATCACAGATACGCAGTATTTT.

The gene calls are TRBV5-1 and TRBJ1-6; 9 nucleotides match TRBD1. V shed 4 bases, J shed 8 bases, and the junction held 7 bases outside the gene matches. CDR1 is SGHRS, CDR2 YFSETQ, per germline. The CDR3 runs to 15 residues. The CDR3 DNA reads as TGCGCCAGCAGCACCGGACAGGGGTTCGATTCACCCCTCCACTTT. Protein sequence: CASSTGQGFDSPLHF.

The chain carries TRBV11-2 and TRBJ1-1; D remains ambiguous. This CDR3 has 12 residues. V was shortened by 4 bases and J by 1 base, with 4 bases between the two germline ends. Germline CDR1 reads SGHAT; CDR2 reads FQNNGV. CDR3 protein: CASSSKNTEAFF. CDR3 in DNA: TGTGCCAGCAGCTCAAAGAACACTGAAGCTTTCTTT.

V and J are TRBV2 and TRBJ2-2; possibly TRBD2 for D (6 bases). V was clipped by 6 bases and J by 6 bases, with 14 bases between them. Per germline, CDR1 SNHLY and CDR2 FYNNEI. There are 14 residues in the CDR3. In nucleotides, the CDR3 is TGTGCCAGCAGACCGGAGGGGTTGGCCGGGGAGCTGTTTTTT. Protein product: CASRPEGLAGELFF.

The CDR3 here is CASSTGVNSPLHF. Written as DNA, the CDR3 is TGTGCCAGTAGTACGGGGGTCAACTCACCCCTCCACTTT. J is TRBJ1-6 and V is TRBV19; D is possibly TRBD1 (5 bases). Germline assignment: CDR1 LNHDA and CDR2 SQIVND (reference sequence). Trimming left V 4 bases short and J 10 bases short, with 11 bases between. The CDR3 loop spans 13 amino acids.

The CDR3 spells CASSLVVLAGFYNEQFF. CDR3 nucleotides: TGTGCCAGCAGCTTGGTAGTCCTAGCGGGGTTCTACAATGAGCAGTTCTTC. The chain recombines TRBV5-5 with TRBJ2-1; 9 nucleotides line up with TRBD2. This CDR3 spans 17 amino acids. CDR1 SGHKS and CDR2 YYEKEE come from the germline V gene (reference sequence). V shed 0 bases and J 3 bases; nucleotides not matched to a gene: 7. Variable domain in full (rest from reference TRBV5-5 and TRBJ2-1): DAGVTQSPTHLIKTRGQQVTLRCSPISGHKSVSWYQQVLGQGPQFIFQYYEKEERGRGNFPDRFSARQFPNYSSELNVNALLLGDSALYLCASSLVVLAGFYNEQFFGPGTRLTVL.

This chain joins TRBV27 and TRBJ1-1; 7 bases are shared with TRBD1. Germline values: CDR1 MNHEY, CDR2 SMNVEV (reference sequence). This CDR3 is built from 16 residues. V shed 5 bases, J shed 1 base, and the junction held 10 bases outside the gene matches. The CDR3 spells CASSQLSGQENTEAFF. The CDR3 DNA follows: TGTGCCAGCAGTCAACTATCAGGACAGGAGAACACTGAAGCTTTCTTT.

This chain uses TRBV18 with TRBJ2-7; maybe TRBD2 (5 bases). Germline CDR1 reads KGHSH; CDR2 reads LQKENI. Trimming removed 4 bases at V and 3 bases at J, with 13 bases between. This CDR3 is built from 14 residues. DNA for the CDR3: TGTGCCAGCTCACTAGAGGGCTCACTCTACGAGCAGTACGTC. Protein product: CASSLEGSLYEQYV.

The CDR3 region is CASRPGLQSAGELFF. CDR3 sequence (DNA): TGTGCCAGCAGACCGGGACTCCAGAGCGCCGGGGAGCTGTTTTTT. This chain uses TRBV2 with TRBJ2-2; D possibly corresponds to TRBD2 (6 bases). V lost 6 bases and J lost 6, with 17 bases in between. Germline-derived CDR1 and CDR2 are SNHLY and FYNNEI. The CDR3 loop spans 15 amino acids.

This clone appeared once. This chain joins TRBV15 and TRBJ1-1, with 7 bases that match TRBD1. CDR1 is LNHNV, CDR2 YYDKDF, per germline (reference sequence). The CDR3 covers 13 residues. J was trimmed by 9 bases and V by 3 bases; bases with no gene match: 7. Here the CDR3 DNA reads TGTGCCACCAGCAGGGCTGGGACAGACAAAGCTTTCTTT. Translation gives CATSRAGTDKAFF.

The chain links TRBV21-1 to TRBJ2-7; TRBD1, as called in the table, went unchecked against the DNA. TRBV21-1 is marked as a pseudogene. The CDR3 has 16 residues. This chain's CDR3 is CASSKGATGGTYEQYV. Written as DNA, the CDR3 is TGTGCCAGCAGCAAAGGAGCGACAGGGGGGACCTACGAGCAGTACGTC.

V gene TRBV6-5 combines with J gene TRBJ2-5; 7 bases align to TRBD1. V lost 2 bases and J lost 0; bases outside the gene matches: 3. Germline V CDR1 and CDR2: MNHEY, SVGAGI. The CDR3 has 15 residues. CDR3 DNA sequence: TGTGCCAGCAGTTACACAGGGGCTAACCAAGAGACCCAGTACTTC. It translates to CASSYTGANQETQYF.

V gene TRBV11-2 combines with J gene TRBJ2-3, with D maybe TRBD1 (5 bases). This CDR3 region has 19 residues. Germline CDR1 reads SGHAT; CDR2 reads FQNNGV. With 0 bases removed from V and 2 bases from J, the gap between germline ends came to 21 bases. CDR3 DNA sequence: TGTGCCAGCAGCTTAGACGACCCCCTCGTGGACACATCCACAGATACGCAGTATTTT. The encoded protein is CASSLDDPLVDTSTDTQYF.